This T cell receptor beta chain comes out of a study of blood T cell repertoires in COVID-19. Turning to the study itself: Some COVID-19 samples were acute and others convalescent; all came from the United States, Italy and Spain. Sources were T cells, B-cell-depleted T cells, or PBMCs; the material itself was cDNA or gDNA.

As handled by the study authors: Reference gene primer amplification gave estimated nucleated cell counts. Produced via immunoSEQ multiplex PCR; TCRdb's table is partial and in-frame only. D and trimming were read from the DNA, whereas the V and J calls and clone size are those reported in that table. This sample has about 200,000 clones, with about 86% found just once. With 2 bases clipped from V and 4 bases from J, the junction kept 9 bases outside the gene matches. This CDR3 has 16 residues. Germline lookup yields CDR1 MNHEY and CDR2 SVGAGI. Adults between about 18 and 89 years of age took part from about two dozen US areas.

V gene TRBV6-5 combines with J gene TRBJ1-2; 8 bases fit TRBD1. What was sequenced was PBMCs or T cells enriched from blood (not recorded which). The receptor's source is a man aged 35-49 years who had recovered from COVID-19. The CDR3 protein is CASSYLTDREGYGYTF. The CDR3 nucleotides read TGTGCCAGCAGTTACCTAACGGACAGGGAGGGCTATGGCTACACCTTC.